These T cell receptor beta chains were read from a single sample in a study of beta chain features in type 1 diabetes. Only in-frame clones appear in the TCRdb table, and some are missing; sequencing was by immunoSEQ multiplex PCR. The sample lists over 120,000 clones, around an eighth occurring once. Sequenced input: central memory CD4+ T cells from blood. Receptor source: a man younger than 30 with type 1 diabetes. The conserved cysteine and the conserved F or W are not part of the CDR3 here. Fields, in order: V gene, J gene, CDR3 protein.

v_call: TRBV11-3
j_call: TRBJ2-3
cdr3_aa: ASSLDRTADTQY

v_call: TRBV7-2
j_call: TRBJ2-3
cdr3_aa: ASSRDTDTQY

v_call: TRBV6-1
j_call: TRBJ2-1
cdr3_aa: ASRIAGVGYNEQF

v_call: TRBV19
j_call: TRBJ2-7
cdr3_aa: ASSPSGTASYEQY

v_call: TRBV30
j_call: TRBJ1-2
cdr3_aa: AWRYVGYGYT

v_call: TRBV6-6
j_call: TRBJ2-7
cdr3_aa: ASRTEDEQY

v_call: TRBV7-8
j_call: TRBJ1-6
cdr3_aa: ASSPLGSYSPLH

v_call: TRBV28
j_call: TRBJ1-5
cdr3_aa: ASSLRGSQPQH

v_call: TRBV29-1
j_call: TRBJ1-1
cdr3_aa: SVDEWAF

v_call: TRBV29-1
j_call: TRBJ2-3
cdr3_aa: SVEDRGTDTQY

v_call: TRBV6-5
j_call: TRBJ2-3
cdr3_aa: ASSYRGQGAADTQY

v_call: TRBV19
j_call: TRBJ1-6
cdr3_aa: ASSRQGLLNSPLH

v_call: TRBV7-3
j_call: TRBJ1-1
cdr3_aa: ASRLRMNTEAF

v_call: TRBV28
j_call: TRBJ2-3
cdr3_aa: ASRDREDTQY

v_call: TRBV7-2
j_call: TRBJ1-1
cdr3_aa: ASSPTGDRAEAF

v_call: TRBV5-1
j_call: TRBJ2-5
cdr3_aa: ASSLMAGPETQY

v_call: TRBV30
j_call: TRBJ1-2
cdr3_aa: AWSPGQGSYGYT

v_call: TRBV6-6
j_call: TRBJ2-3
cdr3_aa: ASSYGGWTSTDTQY

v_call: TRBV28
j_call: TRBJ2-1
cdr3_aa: ASSPPGIFGVNEQF

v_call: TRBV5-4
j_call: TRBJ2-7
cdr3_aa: ASSLQGYEQY

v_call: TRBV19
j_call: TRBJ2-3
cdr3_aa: ASSPRTSGGVKNVKDTQY

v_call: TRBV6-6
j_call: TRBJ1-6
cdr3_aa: ASLLESRTSHSPLH

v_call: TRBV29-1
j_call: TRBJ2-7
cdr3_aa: SARDKLREQY

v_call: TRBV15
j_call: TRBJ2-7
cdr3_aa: ATSRTRDSREEQY

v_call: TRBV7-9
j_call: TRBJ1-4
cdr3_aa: ASSLEGRDNEKLF

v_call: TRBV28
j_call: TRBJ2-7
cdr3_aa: ASSTTTLYYEQY

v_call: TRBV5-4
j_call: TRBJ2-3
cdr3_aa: ASGKQGVGTDTQY

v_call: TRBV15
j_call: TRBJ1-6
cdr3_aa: ATSSDRRAPLH

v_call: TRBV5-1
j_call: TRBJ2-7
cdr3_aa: ASSTTGAYEQY